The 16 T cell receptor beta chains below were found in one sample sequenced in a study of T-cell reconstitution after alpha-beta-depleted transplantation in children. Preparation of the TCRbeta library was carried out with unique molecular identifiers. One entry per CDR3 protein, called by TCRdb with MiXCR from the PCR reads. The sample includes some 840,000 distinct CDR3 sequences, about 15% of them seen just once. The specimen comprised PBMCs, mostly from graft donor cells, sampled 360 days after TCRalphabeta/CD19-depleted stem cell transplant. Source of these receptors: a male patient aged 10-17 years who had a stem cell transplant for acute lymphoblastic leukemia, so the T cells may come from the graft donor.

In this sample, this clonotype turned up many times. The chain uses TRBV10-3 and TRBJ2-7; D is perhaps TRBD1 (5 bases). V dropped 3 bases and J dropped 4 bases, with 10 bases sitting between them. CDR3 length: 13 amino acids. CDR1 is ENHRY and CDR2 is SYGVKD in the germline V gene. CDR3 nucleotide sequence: TGTGCCATCAGTGATATACAGGCATACGAGCAGTACTTC. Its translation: CAISDIQAYEQYF.

The DNA for the CDR3 is TGTGCCAGCAGCAACTTGCGGGGCTACGAGCAGTACTTC. As protein: CASSNLRGYEQYF. The chain has TRBV6-1 and TRBJ2-7; possibly TRBD2 for D (6 bases). The V end lost 6 bases, the J end lost 3 bases, and 12 bases lay between the germline ends. Germline V lookup: CDR1 MNHNS, CDR2 SASEGT. The length of the CDR3 is 13 residues.

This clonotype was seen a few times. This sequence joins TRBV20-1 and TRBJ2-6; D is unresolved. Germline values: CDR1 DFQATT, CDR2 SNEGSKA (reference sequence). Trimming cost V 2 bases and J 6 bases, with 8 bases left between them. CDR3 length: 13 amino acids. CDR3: CSARTPEANVLTF. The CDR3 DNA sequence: TGCAGTGCTAGAACCCCCGAGGCCAACGTCCTGACTTTC.

The CDR3 loop is CASSQESSIFEQYF. The DNA for the CDR3 is TGTGCCAGCAGCCAAGAAAGTAGCATATTCGAGCAGTACTTC. The J gene is TRBJ2-7, the V gene TRBV4-2; no definite D call. This CDR3 has 14 amino acids. From germline, CDR1 is LGHNA and CDR2 YNFKEQ. V lost 0 bases to trimming and J lost 6 bases, with 12 bases between them.

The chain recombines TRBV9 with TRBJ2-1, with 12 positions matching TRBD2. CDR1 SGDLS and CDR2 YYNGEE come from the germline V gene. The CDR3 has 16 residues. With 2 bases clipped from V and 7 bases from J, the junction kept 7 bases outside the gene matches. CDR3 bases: TGTGCCAGCAGCGTTATGACTAGCGGGAGTAGTAATGAGCAGTTCTTC. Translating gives CASSVMTSGSSNEQFF.

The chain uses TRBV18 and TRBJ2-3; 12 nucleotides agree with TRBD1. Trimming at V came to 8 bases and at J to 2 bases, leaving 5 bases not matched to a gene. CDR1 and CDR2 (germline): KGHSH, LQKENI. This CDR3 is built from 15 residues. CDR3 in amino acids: CASTRDRGPTDTQYF. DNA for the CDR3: TGTGCCAGCACCCGGGACAGGGGGCCCACAGATACGCAGTATTTT.

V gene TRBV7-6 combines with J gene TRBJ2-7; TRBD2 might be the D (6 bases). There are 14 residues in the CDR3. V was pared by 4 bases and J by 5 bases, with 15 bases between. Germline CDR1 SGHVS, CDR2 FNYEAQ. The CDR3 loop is CASSSLQGGNEQYF. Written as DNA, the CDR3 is TGTGCCAGCAGCTCGCTTCAGGGAGGCAACGAGCAGTACTTC.

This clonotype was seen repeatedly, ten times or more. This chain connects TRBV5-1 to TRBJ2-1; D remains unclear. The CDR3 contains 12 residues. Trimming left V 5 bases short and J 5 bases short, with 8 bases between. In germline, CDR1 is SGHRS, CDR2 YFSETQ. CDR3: CASSIWDNEQFF. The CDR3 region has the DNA TGCGCCAGCAGTATATGGGACAATGAGCAGTTCTTC.

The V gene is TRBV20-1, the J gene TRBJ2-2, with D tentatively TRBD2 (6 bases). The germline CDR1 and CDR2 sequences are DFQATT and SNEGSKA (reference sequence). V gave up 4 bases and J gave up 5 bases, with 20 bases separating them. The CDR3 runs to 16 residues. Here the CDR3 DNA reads TGCAGTGCTAAGAACTGGAGGGCACTAGTGACCGGGGAGCTGTTTTTT. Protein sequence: CSAKNWRALVTGELFF.

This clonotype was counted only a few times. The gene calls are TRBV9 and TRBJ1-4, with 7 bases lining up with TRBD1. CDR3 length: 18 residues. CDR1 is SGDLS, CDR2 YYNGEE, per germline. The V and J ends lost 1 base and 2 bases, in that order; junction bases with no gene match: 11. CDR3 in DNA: TGTGCCAGCAGCGTATCACCAGGGGGGGTTCGGACTAATGAAAAACTGTTTTTT. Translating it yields CASSVSPGGVRTNEKLFF.

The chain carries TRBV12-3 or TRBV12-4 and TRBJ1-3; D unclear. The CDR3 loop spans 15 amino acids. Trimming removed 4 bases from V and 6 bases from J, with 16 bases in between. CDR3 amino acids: CASSSSQLPQNTIYF. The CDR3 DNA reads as TGTGCCAGCAGTTCCTCGCAGCTCCCCCAAAACACCATATATTTT.

The DNA of the CDR3 is TGTGCCAGCAGCTTGATAAGCTCTGGGGCCAACGTCCTGACTTTC. Protein product: CASSLISSGANVLTF. The chain uses TRBV5-5 and TRBJ2-6, with unresolved D. V lost 1 base, J lost 0 bases, and 5 bases lay in between. This CDR3 is 15 amino acids long. Looked up from germline, CDR1 is SGHKS and CDR2 is YYEKEE (reference sequence).

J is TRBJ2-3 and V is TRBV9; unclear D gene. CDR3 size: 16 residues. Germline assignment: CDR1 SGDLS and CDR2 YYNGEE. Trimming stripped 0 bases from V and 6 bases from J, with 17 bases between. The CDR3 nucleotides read TGTGCCAGCAGCGTAGAGGTGGGCTTCACCGGCGATACGCAGTATTTT. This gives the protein CASSVEVGFTGDTQYF.

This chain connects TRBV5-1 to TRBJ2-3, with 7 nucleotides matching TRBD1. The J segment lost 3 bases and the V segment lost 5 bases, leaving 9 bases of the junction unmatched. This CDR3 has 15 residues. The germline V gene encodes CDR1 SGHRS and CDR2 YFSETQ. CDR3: CASRPRQGRTDTQYF. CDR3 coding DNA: TGCGCCAGCAGACCAAGACAGGGCCGGACAGATACGCAGTATTTT.

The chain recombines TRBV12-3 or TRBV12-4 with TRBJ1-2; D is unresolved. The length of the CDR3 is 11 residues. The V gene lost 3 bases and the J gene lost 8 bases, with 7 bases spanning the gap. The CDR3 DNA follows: TGTGCCAGCAGTTTGACCAGGGGCTACACCTTC. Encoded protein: CASSLTRGYTF.

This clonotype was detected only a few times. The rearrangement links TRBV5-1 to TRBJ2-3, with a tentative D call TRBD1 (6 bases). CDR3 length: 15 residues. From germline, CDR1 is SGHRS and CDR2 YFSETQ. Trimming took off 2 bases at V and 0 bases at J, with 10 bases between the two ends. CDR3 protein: CASSLLQGSTDTQYF. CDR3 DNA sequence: TGCGCCAGCAGCTTACTCCAGGGGAGCACAGATACGCAGTATTTT.